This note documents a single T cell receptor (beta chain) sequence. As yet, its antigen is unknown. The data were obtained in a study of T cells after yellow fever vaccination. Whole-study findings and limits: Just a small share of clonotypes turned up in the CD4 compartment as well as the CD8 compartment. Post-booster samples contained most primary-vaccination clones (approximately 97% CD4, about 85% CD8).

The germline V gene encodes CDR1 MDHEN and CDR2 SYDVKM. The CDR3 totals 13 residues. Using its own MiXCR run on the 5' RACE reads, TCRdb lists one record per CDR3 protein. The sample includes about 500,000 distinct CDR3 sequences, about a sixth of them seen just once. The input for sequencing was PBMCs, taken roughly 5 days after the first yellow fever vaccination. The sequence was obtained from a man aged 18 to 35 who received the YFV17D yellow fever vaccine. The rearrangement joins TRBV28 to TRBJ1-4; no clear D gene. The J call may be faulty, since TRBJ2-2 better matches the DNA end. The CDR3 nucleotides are TGTGCCAGCAGTTTATTTGAGGCCAGGGAGCTGTTTTTT. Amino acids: CASSLFEARELFF.